Each of the 32 T cell receptor beta chains below was sequenced from the same sample in a study of cytomegalovirus exposure and HLA in healthy donors. PCR involved 60 Vbeta and 13 Jbeta primers. TCRdb keeps only in-frame clones here, not all; method: immunoSEQ multiplex PCR. The sample holds approximately 120,000 clones; about 76% are singletons and the top ten take approximately 12%. Sequenced sample: PBMCs. Receptors originate from a middle-aged woman in good health and CMV-seropositive.

The count of this clone is one. The J gene is TRBJ2-7, the V gene TRBV6-1; maybe TRBD2 (6 bases). In germline, CDR1 is MNHNS, CDR2 SASEGT. V lost 6 bases and J 0 bases, leaving 9 bases between the germline ends. The CDR3 is 13 residues long. The CDR3 spells CASSRENSYEQYF. The CDR3 DNA reads as TGTGCCAGCAGCCGGGAGAACTCCTACGAGCAGTACTTC.

The rearrangement links TRBV7-3 to TRBJ1-1; TRBD1 is a possible D gene (5 bases). The CDR3 runs 14 residues. Germline V gene sequence: CDR1 SGHTA, CDR2 FQGTGA. Trimming took 3 bases from V and 1 from J, leaving 9 bases between them. CDR3: CASSFDRENTEAFF. The CDR3 DNA is TGTGCCAGCAGCTTCGACAGAGAGAACACTGAAGCTTTCTTT.

This clone was seen more than once but under ten times. The V and J genes are TRBV27 and TRBJ2-7, with TRBD1 matching over 7 bases. This CDR3 region has 13 residues. Unmatched junction bases numbered 4, after V lost 2 bases and J lost 6 bases. Germline values: CDR1 MNHEY, CDR2 SMNVEV (reference sequence). In nucleotides, the CDR3 is TGTGCCAGCAGTTTAGCACAGGGGAGCGAGCAGTACTTC. It yields the protein CASSLAQGSEQYF.

V and J are TRBV13 and TRBJ2-3; D might be TRBD2 (5 bases). The germline gives CDR1 PRHDT, CDR2 FYEKMQ (reference sequence). The CDR3 sequence is 15 residues long. V was trimmed by 7 bases and J by 2 bases, leaving 16 bases between them. CDR3 sequence: CASTRGQANTDTQYF. For the CDR3, the DNA is TGTGCCAGCACCCGAGGGCAGGCAAACACAGATACGCAGTATTTT.

This clone came up once. The genes are TRBV14 and TRBJ1-4; a weak D match, TRBD1 (6 bases). The germline CDR1 and CDR2 sequences are SGHDN and FVKESK. V gave up 6 bases and J gave up 0 bases, with 11 bases separating them. The CDR3 loop spans 15 amino acids. The CDR3 coding sequence is TGTGCCAGCAGACGATACAGGGCAACTAATGAAAAACTGTTTTTT. This translates into CASRRYRATNEKLFF.

The chain links TRBV5-4 to TRBJ1-1; 7 nucleotides match TRBD1. There are 15 residues in the CDR3. CDR1 and CDR2 from the germline V gene are SGHNT and YYREEE (reference sequence). Trimming cost V 3 bases and J 10 bases; bases outside gene matches: 15. The CDR3 bases are TGTGCCAGCAGCTCCTCCTACAGGGGAACGTGGCGAGCTTTCTTT. Its protein product is CASSSSYRGTWRAFF.

This rearrangement joins TRBV9 to TRBJ2-3, with 9 bases that match TRBD2. Per the germline V gene, CDR1 is SGDLS and CDR2 is YYNGEE. The CDR3 spans 16 residues. Germline trimming cut 2 bases from V and 5 bases from J; bases unmatched to any gene: 9. Here the CDR3 reads CASSVRAGGRVDTQYF. The CDR3 DNA reads TGTGCCAGCAGCGTTCGGGCGGGGGGGCGTGTAGATACGCAGTATTTT.

The gene calls are TRBV19 and TRBJ2-6; TRBD1 aligns across 7 bases. Germline V CDR1 and CDR2: LNHDA, SQIVND (reference sequence). V was clipped by 7 bases and J by 4 bases; unmatched bases: 7. There are 15 residues in the CDR3. CDR3 sequence: CASKHQGVGANVLTF. The CDR3 coding sequence is TGTGCCAGTAAACACCAGGGGGTCGGGGCCAACGTCCTGACTTTC.

This clone has at least ten counts. The rearrangement joins TRBV10-2 to TRBJ1-1; 7 bases agree with TRBD1. This CDR3 has 16 residues. Unmatched junction bases numbered 8, after V lost 2 bases and J lost 2 bases. The germline CDR1 and CDR2 sequences are WSHSY and SAAADI. This chain's CDR3 is CASSETATGPNTEAFF. The DNA for the CDR3 is TGCGCCAGCAGTGAGACCGCGACAGGGCCCAACACTGAAGCTTTCTTT.

The V gene is TRBV6-6, the J gene TRBJ1-6; 7 nucleotides line up with TRBD1. Germline loops: CDR1 MNHNY, CDR2 SVGAGI (reference sequence). The CDR3 extends over 13 amino acids. Germline trimming cut 6 bases from V and 10 bases from J; bases unmatched to any gene: 6. Here the CDR3 reads CASRATGSSPLHF. The DNA for the CDR3 is TGTGCCAGCAGAGCGACAGGGTCCTCACCCCTCCACTTT.

This clone was detected a few times. The chain couples TRBV27 to TRBJ1-6; D remains unclear. V was shortened by 5 bases and J by 6 bases, with 8 bases between the two germline ends. In germline, CDR1 is MNHEY, CDR2 SMNVEV (reference sequence). This CDR3 has 13 residues. The CDR3 reads CASSLGPNSPLHF. For the CDR3, the DNA is TGTGCCAGCAGTCTGGGCCCTAATTCACCCCTCCACTTT.

The chain recombines TRBV6-1 with TRBJ2-3; TRBD2 agrees at 11 bases. After removal of 7 bases from V and 1 base from J, the junction contained 4 bases not matched to a gene. This CDR3 has 15 residues. Germline V gives CDR1 MNHNS, CDR2 SASEGT. The CDR3 spells CASIELAGGTDTQYF. CDR3 nucleotides: TGTGCCAGCATAGAACTAGCGGGGGGCACAGATACGCAGTATTTT.

The chain joins TRBV5-4 to TRBJ1-5; D ambiguous. V was cut by 9 bases and J by 0 bases, with 25 bases left in between. Germline loops: CDR1 SGHNT, CDR2 YYREEE (reference sequence). This CDR3 region has 18 residues. CDR3: CATEPLSLTGYSNQPQHF. CDR3 sequence (DNA): TGTGCCACCGAGCCCCTTTCGTTGACTGGGTATAGCAATCAGCCCCAGCATTTT.

The chain joins TRBV5-1 to TRBJ2-1, with D unresolved. The CDR3 covers 14 residues. Germline CDR1 and CDR2: SGHRS and YFSETQ. V was cut by 2 bases and J by 5 bases, with 11 bases left in between. The CDR3: CASSFGRRDNEQFF. The CDR3 nucleotides are TGCGCCAGCAGCTTCGGTAGAAGAGACAATGAGCAGTTCTTC.

This clone has only a few counts. The chain joins TRBV7-6 to TRBJ1-5, with 7 bases aligning to TRBD1. The CDR3 loop spans 16 amino acids. Trimming cost V 0 bases and J 2 bases; bases outside gene matches: 4. Germline assignment: CDR1 SGHVS and CDR2 FNYEAQ. The CDR3: CASSLARQGGNQPQHF. CDR3 DNA sequence: TGTGCCAGCAGCTTAGCGCGGCAGGGGGGCAATCAGCCCCAGCATTTT.

The chain carries TRBV10-3 and TRBJ1-1, with 9 bases lining up with TRBD1. Germline V lookup: CDR1 ENHRY, CDR2 SYGVKD. CDR3 length: 14 amino acids. With 6 bases clipped from V and 10 bases from J, the junction kept 12 bases outside the gene matches. The CDR3 DNA reads TGTGCCATCAGAGAGCGACAGGGGGAAGACGGAGCTTTCTTT. Translation gives CAIRERQGEDGAFF.

This clone was seen only a few times. The chain recombines TRBV6-6 with TRBJ2-1, with D hard to call. Germline loops: CDR1 MNHNY, CDR2 SVGAGI (reference sequence). V lost 0 bases and J lost 8, with 17 bases in between. The CDR3 is 16 amino acids. The CDR3 nucleotides are TGTGCCAGCAGTTACTCTGGCTCGATCAAACCAGATGAGCAGTTCTTC. This translates into CASSYSGSIKPDEQFF.

This clone appeared a few times. The rearrangement uses TRBV5-4 and TRBJ1-2; 8 positions agree with TRBD1. Germline values: CDR1 SGHNT, CDR2 YYREEE (reference sequence). With 3 bases clipped from V and 6 bases from J, the junction kept 10 bases outside the gene matches. CDR3 size: 15 residues. The CDR3: CASSSWSDREHGYTF. The DNA for the CDR3 is TGTGCCAGCAGCTCGTGGTCGGACAGGGAACATGGCTACACCTTC.

The chain is built from TRBV25-1 and TRBJ1-2; 7 positions match TRBD1. V shed 2 bases and J 0 bases; nucleotides not matched to a gene: 3. Germline CDR1 MGHDK, CDR2 SYGVNS. This CDR3 is built from 15 residues. The CDR3 loop is CASSERGTANYGYTF. The CDR3 region has the DNA TGTGCCAGCAGTGAAAGGGGGACAGCTAACTATGGCTACACCTTC.

The chain employs TRBV11-2 and TRBJ2-3; D not resolved. This CDR3 comprises 12 residues. Germline V lookup: CDR1 SGHAT, CDR2 FQNNGV. Trimming cost V 0 bases and J 6 bases, with 4 bases left between them. As DNA, the CDR3 is TGTGCCAGCAGCTTAGAACGGGATACGCAGTATTTT. Protein: CASSLERDTQYF.

This clone was detected once. V usage is TRBV30 and J usage is TRBJ1-2; 7 bases are shared with TRBD1. The germline gives CDR1 GTSNPN, CDR2 SVGIG (reference sequence). V lost 1 base and J lost 5; bases outside the gene matches: 16. The CDR3 extends over 17 amino acids. CDR3 sequence (DNA): TGTGCCTGGAGTGCCCTGAGACCCGGGACAGACCGTTATGGCTACACCTTC. Translated: CAWSALRPGTDRYGYTF.

The V and J genes are TRBV19 and TRBJ2-7; 8 bases match TRBD1. After removal of 3 bases from V and 3 bases from J, the junction contained 1 base not matched to a gene. In germline, CDR1 is LNHDA, CDR2 SQIVND (reference sequence). The CDR3 loop spans 13 amino acids. The CDR3 reads CASSIGQGYEQYF. CDR3 DNA: TGTGCCAGTAGTATTGGACAGGGCTACGAGCAGTACTTC.

The chain carries TRBV27 and TRBJ2-3, with 8 bases matching TRBD2. The CDR3 spans 16 residues. Losses at the gene ends were 0 bases for V and 0 bases for J; bases not matched to a gene: 2. Germline values: CDR1 MNHEY, CDR2 SMNVEV (reference sequence). The CDR3 reads CASSLSTSGSTDTQYF. The CDR3 DNA sequence: TGTGCCAGCAGTTTATCTACTAGCGGAAGCACAGATACGCAGTATTTT.

The rearrangement links TRBV10-3 to TRBJ1-5, with 10 bases fitting TRBD1. The CDR3 consists of 13 residues. Germline V gene sequence: CDR1 ENHRY, CDR2 SYGVKD. The junction had 1 base not matched to a gene; V was cut back by 6 bases and J by 5 bases. The CDR3 protein is CAIRTGGDQPQHF. The DNA for the CDR3 is TGTGCCATCAGGACAGGGGGCGATCAGCCCCAGCATTTT.

The V and J genes are TRBV30 and TRBJ2-5, with D possibly being TRBD2 (6 bases). CDR3 length: 14 amino acids. In germline, CDR1 is GTSNPN, CDR2 SVGIG (reference sequence). V dropped 3 bases and J dropped 5 bases, with 16 bases sitting between them. The CDR3 spells CAWSHGTPSETQYF. CDR3 in DNA: TGTGCCTGGAGCCACGGGACTCCCTCGGAGACCCAGTACTTC.

V is TRBV19 and J is TRBJ1-4; 9 bases are a match to TRBD1. J lost 4 bases, V lost 5 bases, and 5 bases had no gene match. Looked up from germline, CDR1 is LNHDA and CDR2 is SQIVND (reference sequence). The CDR3 totals 15 residues. CDR3 amino acids: CASSSPGQGNEKLFF. Here the CDR3 DNA reads TGTGCCAGTAGTTCGCCGGGACAGGGTAATGAAAAACTGTTTTTT.

V is TRBV30 and J is TRBJ1-4, with 7 positions matching TRBD1. Germline lookup yields CDR1 GTSNPN and CDR2 SVGIG (reference sequence). The length of the CDR3 is 12 residues. The trim removed 8 bases at V and 5 bases at J, leaving 5 bases unmatched. The CDR3 nucleotides are TGTGCCCGCGCAGGGGGGAATGAAAAACTGTTTTTT. Protein: CARAGGNEKLFF.

This clone came up a few times. V is TRBV30 and J is TRBJ1-2; no reliable D call. Trimming removed 5 bases at V and 1 base at J, with 8 bases between. The CDR3 covers 12 residues. Germline CDR1 GTSNPN, CDR2 SVGIG (reference sequence). CDR3 bases: TGTGCCTGGGCACAGTTTAACTATGGCTACACCTTC. Encoded protein: CAWAQFNYGYTF.

J is TRBJ1-2 and V is TRBV4-1; maybe TRBD1 (6 bases). The CDR3 has 16 residues. Trimming shortened V by 2 bases and J by 7 bases, and 20 bases separated the two germline ends. Looked up from germline, CDR1 is MGHRA and CDR2 is YSYEKL. CDR3 amino acids: CASSQPTGQNTGGYTF. The CDR3 DNA sequence: TGCGCCAGCAGCCAACCCACGGGACAAAACACGGGTGGCTACACCTTC.

This chain connects TRBV29-1 to TRBJ1-1; 9 positions agree with TRBD1. Germline-derived CDR1 and CDR2 are SQVTM and ANQGSEA. This CDR3 has 13 amino acids. The V and J ends lost 6 bases and 8 bases, in that order; junction bases with no gene match: 10. CDR3 residues: CSVGTGIISEAFF. The CDR3 DNA reads TGCAGCGTAGGGACAGGGATCATCAGCGAAGCTTTCTTT.

This clone showed up just a few times. The V gene is TRBV5-6, the J gene TRBJ1-2; D unresolved. This CDR3 contains 13 residues. Germline values: CDR1 SGHDT, CDR2 YYEEEE. V lost 3 bases and J lost 8, with 14 bases in between. CDR3 protein: CASSSPRSGGYTF. Here the CDR3 DNA reads TGTGCCAGCAGCTCGCCTCGAAGCGGAGGCTACACCTTC.

V and J are TRBV2 and TRBJ1-1; TRBD1 is a possible D gene (5 bases). CDR1 and CDR2 (germline): SNHLY, FYNNEI. CDR3 length: 14 residues. V was cut by 5 bases and J by 1 base, with 11 bases left in between. Here the CDR3 DNA reads TGTGCCAGCAGTCGGGGGTTTTCGAACACTGAAGCTTTCTTT. Translation gives CASSRGFSNTEAFF. Complete variable domain (other parts from reference TRBV2 and TRBJ1-1): EPEVTQTPSHQVTQMGQEVILRCVPISNHLYFYWYRQILGQKVEFLVSFYNNEISEKSEIFDDQFSVERPDGSNFTLKIRSTKLEDSAMYFCASSRGFSNTEAFFGQGTRLTVV.